This T cell receptor beta chain was sequenced during a study of cytomegalovirus exposure and HLA in healthy donors. The primer mix had 60 Vbeta and 13 Jbeta primers. Some clones are missing from TCRdb's copy, which holds only in-frame ones; the method was immunoSEQ multiplex PCR. The table lists 100,000 to 150,000 clones. Unmatched junction bases numbered 6, after V lost 5 bases and J lost 2 bases. The CDR3 loop spans 16 amino acids. CDR1 is SGHAT and CDR2 is FQNNGV in the germline V gene. Concerning this clone: Its antigen is not identified.

Study-level results: In a later analysis, at a false discovery rate of 0.05, 15,000 to 20,000 TCR beta sequences matched HLA alleles. Some highly shared sequence variants likely arose as a pipeline artifact. Several of the most significant clusters appeared linked to common viral pathogens, based on a later analysis.

Sequenced sample: PBMCs. The clonotype was recovered from a young man in good health and CMV-seronegative. The rearrangement uses TRBV11-2 and TRBJ1-3; the match to TRBD1 covers 10 bases. This CDR3 reads CASSLGQGNAGNTIYF. The CDR3 coding sequence is TGTGCCAGCAGCCTGGGACAGGGGAACGCTGGAAACACCATATATTTT.